Each of the 25 T cell receptor beta chains below was sequenced from the same sample in a study of blood T cell repertoires in COVID-19. Libraries were prepared by immunoSEQ multiplex PCR; TCRdb keeps only in-frame clonotypes and omits some of them. The data contain about 100,000 clones, 87% of them singletons. The sample comprised peripheral blood. These receptor sequences come from a woman in her thirties with acute or convalescent COVID-19.

The chain uses TRBV29-1 and TRBJ1-3, with D perhaps matching TRBD1 (5 bases). The ends were cut back, 5 bases at V and 0 bases at J, with 8 bases in the middle. The CDR3 length is 13 residues. Germline V CDR1 and CDR2: SQVTM, ANQGSEA. Here the CDR3 DNA reads TGCAGCGTTACCACAGGCTCTGGAAACACCATATATTTT. It yields the protein CSVTTGSGNTIYF.

V gene TRBV27 combines with J gene TRBJ1-4; no firm D call. Trimming pared 5 bases from V and 2 bases from J, leaving 24 bases between. This CDR3 spans 19 amino acids. Per the germline V gene, CDR1 is MNHEY and CDR2 is SMNVEV (reference sequence). The CDR3 nucleotides read TGTGCCAGCAGTCCCACCCCATCTAACGGGGATCCCACTAATGAAAAACTGTTTTTT. This translates into CASSPTPSNGDPTNEKLFF.

On this clone itself: Additional DNA sequences in this sample encode the identical CDR3. The CDR3 DNA reads TGTGCTAGTGGCCCGGACAGAGGCGAGCAGTACTTC. This sequence encodes CASGPDRGEQYF. The chain has TRBV12-5 and TRBJ2-7; TRBD1 might be the D (6 bases). Trimming shortened V by 6 bases and J by 6 bases, and 12 bases separated the two germline ends. CDR3 length: 12 residues. CDR1 is LGHNT, CDR2 FRNRAP, per germline.

In this sample, this clone turned up a few times. The chain carries TRBV5-6 and TRBJ2-1; no definite D call. The CDR3 is made up of 11 amino acids. The germline gives CDR1 SGHDT, CDR2 YYEEEE. Trimming left V 4 bases short and J 7 bases short, with 6 bases between. The CDR3 reads CASSPRNEQFF. The DNA of the CDR3 is TGTGCCAGCAGCCCGCGGAATGAGCAGTTCTTC.

V is TRBV19 and J is TRBJ1-4; TRBD1 agrees at 12 bases. The CDR3 length is 16 residues. The V segment lost 5 bases and the J segment 10 bases; nucleotides outside the gene matches: 11. In germline, CDR1 is LNHDA, CDR2 SQIVND (reference sequence). CDR3 nucleotides: TGTGCCAGTAGTGAGGGACAGGGGGCCGGCATAGGAAAACTGTTTTTT. Its translation is CASSEGQGAGIGKLFF.

The V gene is TRBV2, the J gene TRBJ2-1; 14 bases line up with TRBD2. The germline V gene encodes CDR1 SNHLY and CDR2 FYNNEI. Trimming took 0 bases from V and 1 from J; bases not matched to a gene: 5. The CDR3 consists of 19 residues. The CDR3 region is CASSEALGLAGESYNEQFF. The CDR3 DNA is TGTGCCAGCAGTGAAGCCCTGGGACTAGCGGGGGAGTCCTACAATGAGCAGTTCTTC.

This clone was detected once. V usage is TRBV7-9 and J usage is TRBJ1-4, with TRBD1 matching 10 bases. The CDR3 covers 16 residues. Unmatched junction bases numbered 11, after V lost 6 bases and J lost 7 bases. CDR1 and CDR2 (germline): SEHNR, FQNEAQ (reference sequence). This CDR3 is CASRASRDRGVEKLFF. The CDR3 coding sequence is TGTGCCAGCAGGGCGAGCCGGGACAGGGGCGTTGAAAAACTGTTTTTT.

The rearrangement links TRBV30 to TRBJ1-2; D may be TRBD1 (5 bases). Looked up from germline, CDR1 is GTSNPN and CDR2 is SVGIG (reference sequence). This CDR3 is built from 13 residues. CDR3 coding DNA: TGTGCTCTGCGGTTGGGGGGGAACCATGGCTACACCTTC. Translation: CALRLGGNHGYTF.

The chain employs TRBV19 and TRBJ1-2; 7 nucleotides align to TRBD1. The germline V gene encodes CDR1 LNHDA and CDR2 SQIVND (reference sequence). The CDR3 is 16 amino acids. J lost 4 bases, V lost 5 bases, and 13 bases had no gene match. CDR3 sequence: CASSFSRTGTSYGYTF. In DNA form, the CDR3 reads TGTGCCAGTAGTTTCTCTCGGACAGGAACCAGCTATGGCTACACCTTC.

The V call is TRBV27, the J call TRBJ2-1, with 8 positions matching TRBD1. V gave up 5 bases and J gave up 8 bases; unmatched junction bases: 11. Germline CDR1 MNHEY, CDR2 SMNVEV (reference sequence). The CDR3 has 15 residues. In nucleotides, the CDR3 is TGTGCCAGCAGTATCGGACAGGGAAGTAGAGATGAGCAGTTCTTC. This codes for CASSIGQGSRDEQFF.

The V gene is TRBV30, the J gene TRBJ1-2; 7 bases map to TRBD1. V lost 2 bases and J lost 6; bases outside the gene matches: 9. CDR1 and CDR2 from the germline V gene are GTSNPN and SVGIG (reference sequence). This CDR3 is built from 14 residues. CDR3 bases: TGTGCCTGGAGTTTCGTGGAGGGGGCTGATGGCTACACCTTC. This gives the protein CAWSFVEGADGYTF. Together with reference TRBV30 and TRBJ1-2, the CDR3 gives the full variable domain: SQTIHQWPATLVQPVGSPLSLECTVEGTSNPNLYWYRQAAGRGLQLLFYSVGIGQISSEVPQNLSASRPQDRQFILSSKKLLLSDSGFYLCAWSFVEGADGYTFGSGTRLTVV.

V and J are TRBV28 and TRBJ2-1; D is possibly TRBD2 (5 bases). The CDR3 is made up of 15 amino acids. Germline CDR1 reads MDHEN; CDR2 reads SYDVKM. Trimming left V 8 bases short and J 4 bases short, with 18 bases between. CDR3 region: CASRALVRGYNEQFF. CDR3 DNA: TGTGCCAGCCGCGCGCTAGTTAGAGGGTACAATGAGCAGTTCTTC.

This clone occurred once. The J gene is TRBJ1-4, the V gene TRBV6-5, with a weak D call TRBD1 (5 bases). Germline CDR1 and CDR2: MNHEY and SVGAGI. The CDR3 runs 15 residues. The germline V and J ends were trimmed by 5 bases and 8 bases, with 18 bases remaining between them. CDR3: CASSTQGRRGEKLFF. DNA for the CDR3: TGTGCCAGCAGTACCCAGGGAAGGAGGGGAGAAAAACTGTTTTTT.

The chain joins TRBV18 to TRBJ2-7, with D possibly being TRBD2 (5 bases). The CDR3 covers 13 residues. Germline CDR1 reads KGHSH; CDR2 reads LQKENI. V was cut by 3 bases and J by 1 base, with 7 bases left in between. The CDR3 nucleotides read TGTGCCAGCTCACCGGGGAGTTCCTACGAGCAGTACTTC. This gives the protein CASSPGSSYEQYF.

The chain has TRBV28 and TRBJ1-2, with D maybe TRBD1 (5 bases). Trimming removed 2 bases at V and 8 bases at J, with 12 bases between. Germline V gene data show CDR1 as MDHEN and CDR2 as SYDVKM. This CDR3 region has 13 residues. The CDR3 loop is CASSLGQGDGYTF. In nucleotides, the CDR3 is TGTGCCAGCAGTTTAGGCCAGGGTGACGGCTACACCTTC.

The table lists this clone with a few counts. The gene calls are TRBV13 and TRBJ2-2; no clear D gene. CDR1 and CDR2 from the germline V gene are PRHDT and FYEKMQ (reference sequence). Trimming stripped 5 bases from V and 5 bases from J, with 6 bases between. The CDR3 extends over 12 amino acids. CDR3 protein: CASSPRTGELFF. The CDR3 DNA is TGTGCCAGCAGCCCTAGGACCGGGGAGCTGTTTTTT.

This sequence joins TRBV27 and TRBJ1-4; D gene uncertain. This CDR3 contains 10 residues. Germline V gene lookup returns CDR1 MNHEY and CDR2 SMNVEV (reference sequence). The CDR3, as DNA: TGTGCTTCCCGAGGGGAAAAACTGTTTTTT. Its translation is CASRGEKLFF.

The chain couples TRBV20-1 to TRBJ2-7, with 10 bases that match TRBD2. In germline, CDR1 is DFQATT, CDR2 SNEGSKA (reference sequence). V was clipped by 3 bases and J by 1 base; unmatched bases: 6. The CDR3 contains 15 residues. The CDR3 nucleotides read TGCAGTGCTAGTTTTCCTAGCGGGGGATCCTACGAGCAGTACTTC. Protein: CSASFPSGGSYEQYF.

The chain has TRBV5-1 and TRBJ2-5; possible D gene TRBD2, 5 bases. CDR1 is SGHRS, CDR2 YFSETQ, per germline. V lost 3 bases and J 4 bases, leaving 19 bases between the germline ends. The CDR3 has 16 residues. The CDR3 nucleotides read TGCGCCAGCAGCTGGCTCGCCTCCGGGATTCGAGAGACCCAGTACTTC. Protein: CASSWLASGIRETQYF.

This chain connects TRBV5-1 to TRBJ2-1; 10 nucleotides align to TRBD1. Germline trimming cut 4 bases from V and 3 bases from J; bases unmatched to any gene: 4. CDR3 size: 15 residues. Germline V gene sequence: CDR1 SGHRS, CDR2 YFSETQ. CDR3 protein: CASSLTGGFYNEQFF. The DNA for the CDR3 is TGCGCCAGCAGCCTGACAGGGGGCTTCTACAATGAGCAGTTCTTC. Complete variable domain (other parts from reference TRBV5-1 and TRBJ2-1): KAGVTQTPRYLIKTRGQQVTLSCSPISGHRSVSWYQQTPGQGLQFLFEYFSETQRNKGNFPGRFSGRQFSNSRSEMNVSTLELGDSALYLCASSLTGGFYNEQFFGPGTRLTVL.

This clone turned up a few times. The rearrangement joins TRBV19 to TRBJ2-7, with D possibly matching TRBD1 (6 bases). CDR1 is LNHDA, CDR2 SQIVND, per germline (reference sequence). The CDR3 contains 14 residues. V was trimmed by 3 bases and J by 5 bases, leaving 14 bases between them. The CDR3 sequence is CASSIRGPGNEQYF. For the CDR3, the DNA is TGTGCCAGTAGTATCAGGGGTCCTGGGAACGAGCAGTACTTC. The full variable domain, completed using reference TRBV19 and TRBJ2-7, is DGGITQSPKYLFRKEGQNVTLSCEQNLNHDAMYWYRQDPGQGLRLIYYSQIVNDFQKGDIAEGYSVSREKKESFPLTVTSAQKNPTAFYLCASSIRGPGNEQYFGPGTRLTVT.

The chain couples TRBV4-1 to TRBJ1-4; D is unclear. The length of the CDR3 is 15 residues. Germline V CDR1 and CDR2: MGHRA, YSYEKL. The germline V and J ends were trimmed by 1 base and 6 bases, with 12 bases remaining between them. CDR3 amino acids: CASSQVWGADEKLFF. Here the CDR3 DNA reads TGCGCCAGCAGCCAAGTATGGGGAGCGGATGAAAAACTGTTTTTT.

This chain connects TRBV28 to TRBJ2-2, with 7 nucleotides matching TRBD1. There are 16 residues in the CDR3. The germline CDR1 and CDR2 sequences are MDHEN and SYDVKM. The junction had 11 bases not matched to a gene; V was cut back by 5 bases and J by 5 bases. Here the CDR3 reads CASSKLDRPGTGELFF. The CDR3 region has the DNA TGTGCCAGCAGTAAATTGGACAGGCCGGGGACCGGGGAGCTGTTTTTT.

The gene calls are TRBV10-2 and TRBJ2-3, with D unclear. Trimming cost V 4 bases and J 0 bases, with 11 bases left between them. This CDR3 region has 15 residues. Germline-derived CDR1 and CDR2 are WSHSY and SAAADI. The CDR3 region is CASSAGTSSTDTQYF. The CDR3 DNA reads as TGCGCCAGCAGTGCAGGAACCTCTAGCACAGATACGCAGTATTTT.

The chain has TRBV5-1 and TRBJ2-7, with D perhaps TRBD2 (5 bases). The germline V and J ends were trimmed by 5 bases and 0 bases, with 6 bases remaining between them. Germline assignment: CDR1 SGHRS and CDR2 YFSETQ. The CDR3 contains 12 residues. Here the CDR3 reads CASSEGSYEQYF. In nucleotides, the CDR3 is TGCGCCAGCAGTGAGGGCTCCTACGAGCAGTACTTC.